The 16 T cell receptor beta chains in this list originate from one sample, sequenced in a study of CD8 T cells in Susac syndrome. After extraction with the RNeasy kit, roughly 0.5 to 1 ug of the RNA was reverse transcribed using random hexamers. A single record per CDR3 protein comes from TCRdb applying MiXCR to the immunoSEQ multiplex PCR reads. Found here are 100,000 to 150,000 distinct CDR3 sequences, roughly 96% of them singletons; the top ten hold around 0.12%. Sequencing input: CD4+ T cells from PBMCs. These receptors came from a human donor in good health.

V usage is TRBV19 and J usage is TRBJ1-2, with D possibly being TRBD1 (6 bases). Trimming took off 3 bases at V and 3 bases at J, with 8 bases between the two ends. This CDR3 has 13 amino acids. Germline CDR1 LNHDA, CDR2 SQIVND (reference sequence). The CDR3 here is CASSMGGYYGYTF. The CDR3 coding sequence is TGTGCCAGTAGTATGGGGGGCTACTATGGCTACACCTTC.

The rearrangement links TRBV3-1 to TRBJ2-2, with 7 bases identical to TRBD2. In germline, CDR1 is LGHDT, CDR2 YNNKEL (reference sequence). There are 14 residues in the CDR3. Trimming took 2 bases from V and 4 from J; bases not matched to a gene: 1. The CDR3 sequence is CASSQSGITGELFF. The CDR3 DNA sequence: TGTGCCAGCAGCCAAAGCGGGATCACCGGGGAGCTGTTTTTT.

The gene calls are TRBV7-2 and TRBJ2-5; the D gene is possibly TRBD2 (6 bases). The CDR3 extends over 17 amino acids. Trimming left V 5 bases short and J 2 bases short, with 21 bases between. From germline, CDR1 is SGHTA and CDR2 FQGNSA. The CDR3 loop is CASSPLASSGRQETQYF. In DNA, the CDR3 is TGTGCCAGCAGCCCCCTAGCGTCCAGCGGAAGGCAAGAGACCCAGTACTTC.

The rearrangement uses TRBV2 and TRBJ2-7; 7 positions agree with TRBD1. Germline values: CDR1 SNHLY, CDR2 FYNNEI. Trimming removed 5 bases from V and 6 bases from J; junction bases left unmatched: 7. The CDR3 has 13 amino acids. The CDR3 here is CASSPDRAREQYF. Written as DNA, the CDR3 is TGTGCCAGCAGTCCCGACAGGGCCCGCGAGCAGTACTTC.

This chain joins TRBV3-1 and TRBJ1-5; D is uncertain. The V gene lost 4 bases and the J gene lost 3 bases, with 10 bases spanning the gap. CDR1 and CDR2 (germline): LGHDT, YNNKEL (reference sequence). This CDR3 has 14 amino acids. The CDR3 coding sequence is TGTGCCAGCAGCCCCGGGCACATCAATCAGCCCCAGCATTTT. Protein: CASSPGHINQPQHF.

Turning to this clonotype: A junction boundary mismatches the germline segment, possibly from a read error. J is TRBJ2-1 and V is TRBV7-7; D possibly corresponds to TRBD2 (5 bases). This CDR3 contains 13 residues. Germline-derived CDR1 and CDR2 are SSHAT and FNYEAQ (reference sequence). The CDR3 sequence is CASSPNGIGEQFF. CDR3 in DNA: TGTGCTAGCAGCCCGAACGGGATTGGTGAGCAGTTCTTC.

Here the CDR3 reads CASSAPEGLREQYF. The CDR3 DNA sequence: TGTGCCAGCAGTGCCCCTGAGGGGCTTCGCGAGCAGTACTTC. The chain joins TRBV6-5 to TRBJ2-7; D is perhaps TRBD1 or TRBD2 (5 bases each). V gave up 5 bases and J gave up 6 bases, with 17 bases separating them. CDR3 length: 14 residues. Germline V gene sequence: CDR1 MNHEY, CDR2 SVGAGI.

The chain recombines TRBV27 with TRBJ1-1; D gene unclear. Germline V gives CDR1 MNHEY, CDR2 SMNVEV (reference sequence). The CDR3 sequence is 13 residues long. Trimming removed 11 bases at V and 4 bases at J, with 17 bases between. CDR3 in amino acids: CACRGGTRTEAFF. In DNA, the CDR3 is TGTGCCTGCCGAGGCGGTACGCGCACTGAAGCTTTCTTT.

This rearrangement joins TRBV19 to TRBJ1-1; D is possibly TRBD1 (6 bases). Per germline, CDR1 LNHDA and CDR2 SQIVND (reference sequence). V was shortened by 4 bases and J by 0 bases, with 12 bases between the two germline ends. This CDR3 is 15 amino acids long. CDR3 in amino acids: CASSNQGIMNTEAFF. The CDR3 DNA is TGTGCCAGTAGTAACCAGGGGATAATGAACACTGAAGCTTTCTTT.

The chain joins TRBV10-3 to TRBJ2-7, with 11 bases fitting TRBD2. This CDR3 region has 19 residues. Per germline, CDR1 ENHRY and CDR2 SYGVKD. With 6 bases clipped from V and 0 bases from J, the junction kept 16 bases outside the gene matches. The DNA for the CDR3 is TGTGCCATCAGCGAGAGTATGGGACTAGCGGATCAAAGCTCCTACGAGCAGTACTTC. As protein: CAISESMGLADQSSYEQYF.

CDR3 nucleotide sequence: TGTGCCAGCGGGTACAGGGCCATCTACGAGCAGTACTTC. It yields the protein CASGYRAIYEQYF. The V call is TRBV28, the J call TRBJ2-7; maybe TRBD1 (6 bases). This CDR3 has 13 amino acids. In germline, CDR1 is MDHEN, CDR2 SYDVKM. V was trimmed by 8 bases and J by 3 bases, leaving 14 bases between them.

This chain links TRBV20-1 with TRBJ2-7; TRBD2 agrees at 11 bases. CDR1 DFQATT and CDR2 SNEGSKA come from the germline V gene (reference sequence). Unmatched junction bases numbered 10, after V lost 2 bases and J lost 4 bases. This CDR3 comprises 16 residues. As DNA, the CDR3 is TGCAGTGCTAGACGGGGAACTAGCGGGAGTATTTACGAGCAGTACTTC. It translates to CSARRGTSGSIYEQYF.

This clonotype was recorded only once. The genes are TRBV7-2 and TRBJ2-3, with TRBD2 identical over 9 bases. The CDR3 runs 15 residues. CDR1 SGHTA and CDR2 FQGNSA come from the germline V gene. The junction had 10 bases not matched to a gene; V was cut back by 6 bases and J by 6 bases. CDR3 coding DNA: TGTGCCAGCAGTCTTAGCGGGGGCCGGAGGGATACGCAGTATTTT. The encoded protein is CASSLSGGRRDTQYF.

The rearrangement links TRBV29-1 to TRBJ2-3; 8 bases align to TRBD1. V shed 5 bases, J shed 1 base, and the junction held 2 bases outside the gene matches. CDR1 and CDR2 (germline): SQVTM, ANQGSEA. The CDR3 totals 13 residues. CDR3 loop: CSVPGQGTDTQYF. The DNA for the CDR3 is TGCAGCGTTCCGGGACAGGGCACAGATACGCAGTATTTT.

The gene calls are TRBV7-2 and TRBJ2-7, with unresolved D. Trimming removed 5 bases at V and 3 bases at J, with 17 bases between. Germline-derived CDR1 and CDR2 are SGHTA and FQGNSA. The CDR3 is 15 amino acids. Here the CDR3 DNA reads TGTGCCAGCAGCCGAACCCCCGTTGAGAGCTACGAGCAGTACTTC. Residues: CASSRTPVESYEQYF.

The chain joins TRBV27 to TRBJ1-2; D unclear. CDR1 and CDR2 (germline): MNHEY, SMNVEV (reference sequence). The CDR3 is 14 amino acids. The ends were cut back, 5 bases at V and 4 bases at J, with 14 bases in the middle. As DNA, the CDR3 is TGTGCCAGCAGTCCTGCCGGACCGTCCTATGGCTACACCTTC. Translation: CASSPAGPSYGYTF.